The 10 T cell receptor beta chains given below trace back to one sample, sequenced in a study of beta chain features in type 1 diabetes. The study reverse transcribed the entire isolated RNA, so it sequenced expressed TCRB transcripts. Libraries were prepared by immunoSEQ multiplex PCR; TCRdb keeps only in-frame clonotypes and omits some of them. The table includes nearly 250,000 clones, more than 65% detected once. Sequencing was performed on naive CD4+ T cells from blood. The receptor set was obtained from a man aged 25 to 40 in good health.

This clone appeared a few times. This same CDR3 is encoded by further DNA sequences in the sample. The chain uses TRBV7-2 and TRBJ2-7; D call uncertain. V lost 3 bases to trimming and J lost 2 bases, with 11 bases between them. Germline V gene sequence: CDR1 SGHTA, CDR2 FQGNSA. The CDR3 is 14 amino acids. Here the CDR3 reads CASSLAPGTYEQYF. The DNA of the CDR3 is TGTGCCAGCAGCTTGGCCCCCGGTACCTACGAGCAGTACTTC.

The V call is TRBV5-1, the J call TRBJ2-5; maybe TRBD1 (5 bases). The CDR3 totals 14 residues. Between the trimmed V and J ends, which lost 0 bases and 1 base, there was a span of 7 bases. Germline V CDR1 and CDR2: SGHRS, YFSETQ. The CDR3 loop reads CASSLGTFQETQYF. As DNA, the CDR3 is TGCGCCAGCAGCTTGGGGACATTCCAAGAGACCCAGTACTTC.

The J gene is TRBJ2-3, the V gene TRBV7-2; D is unresolved. The length of the CDR3 is 14 residues. Germline loops: CDR1 SGHTA, CDR2 FQGNSA. Trimming pared 3 bases from V and 0 bases from J, leaving 7 bases between. The CDR3: CASSFSQSTDTQYF. The CDR3 DNA follows: TGTGCCAGCAGCTTTTCCCAGAGCACAGATACGCAGTATTTT. The whole variable domain, remainder taken from reference TRBV7-2 and TRBJ2-3, is GAGVSQSPSNKVTEKGKDVELRCDPISGHTALYWYRQSLGQGLEFLIYFQGNSAPDKSGLPSDRFSAERTGGSVSTLTIQRTQQEDSAVYLCASSFSQSTDTQYFGPGTRLTVL.

This chain uses TRBV28 with TRBJ2-5; no definite D call. Trimming removed 5 bases at V and 5 bases at J, with 9 bases between. The CDR3 covers 12 residues. Germline values: CDR1 MDHEN, CDR2 SYDVKM. This chain's CDR3 is CASSTGRETQYF. The CDR3 DNA reads as TGTGCCAGCAGTACTGGCCGGGAGACCCAGTACTTC.

The chain has TRBV7-6 and TRBJ2-1, with TRBD2 matching over 9 bases. The ends lost 11 bases at V and 6 bases at J; junction bases unmatched: 8. This CDR3 has 13 residues. From germline, CDR1 is SGHVS and CDR2 FNYEAQ. The CDR3 nucleotides read TGTGCCTCGCGGGGGGGACGTGGCAATGAGCAGTTCTTC. It encodes CASRGGRGNEQFF.

This clone was counted a few times. CDR3 protein: CASGTGRTQYF. The CDR3 coding sequence is TGTGCCAGCGGGACGGGGCGTACGCAGTATTTT. V gene TRBV9 combines with J gene TRBJ2-3; D tentatively fits TRBD1 or TRBD2 (5 bases each). With 7 bases removed from V and 8 bases from J, the gap between germline ends came to 11 bases. This CDR3 has 11 residues. Germline V gene sequence: CDR1 SGDLS, CDR2 YYNGEE.

A few counts support this clone. The chain employs TRBV7-9 and TRBJ1-1; no definite D call. Trimming took off 6 bases at V and 2 bases at J, with 13 bases between the two ends. The CDR3 spans 14 residues. Germline V gene lookup returns CDR1 SEHNR and CDR2 FQNEAQ (reference sequence). In nucleotides, the CDR3 is TGTGCCAGCAGTCCCCGCGGATTCAACACTGAAGCTTTCTTT. Encoded protein: CASSPRGFNTEAFF.

The CDR3 DNA reads as TGCAGCGTTGGGGGACTAGCGGGAGGTGCCGGGGAGCTGTTTTTT. Translating it yields CSVGGLAGGAGELFF. The rearrangement joins TRBV29-1 to TRBJ2-2, with 15 bases lining up with TRBD2. The V segment lost 4 bases and the J segment 6 bases; nucleotides outside the gene matches: 3. The CDR3 is made up of 15 amino acids. The germline gives CDR1 SQVTM, CDR2 ANQGSEA.

The V and J genes are TRBV4-1 and TRBJ2-1; 12 nucleotides match TRBD2. The germline gives CDR1 MGHRA, CDR2 YSYEKL. This CDR3 contains 16 residues. V was pared by 3 bases and J by 4 bases, with 4 bases of the junction left unmatched. CDR3 in amino acids: CASSQEGLAGYNEQFF. The CDR3 DNA reads TGCGCCAGCAGCCAGGAGGGACTAGCGGGTTACAATGAGCAGTTCTTC.

This clone was seen more than once but under ten times. The rearrangement uses TRBV30 and TRBJ2-3, with 8 bases aligning to TRBD2. This CDR3 has 14 amino acids. Germline V gene data show CDR1 as GTSNPN and CDR2 as SVGIG (reference sequence). CDR3 region: CASSRRGGTDTQYF. The DNA for the CDR3 is TGTGCTTCCTCGCGGCGGGGGGGCACAGATACGCAGTATTTT.